These T cell receptor beta chains were read from a single sample in a study of shared clonotypes between healthy human individuals. The table came from immunoSEQ multiplex PCR; TCRdb's copy has only in-frame clones and leaves some out. The sample shows some 2,100,000 clones, roughly 95% of them seen only once. The specimen was naive CD4+ T cells sorted from blood. The receptors stem from a man between 18 and 35 years old in good health. The CDR3 runs from the conserved cysteine through the conserved F or W. The D gene is left open where the match is weak. Expanded clones get a size class; other rows say once, few or many, or leave the size out.

j_call d_call clone_size v_call cdr3_nt cdr3_aa
TRBJ2-7 - - TRBV5-1 TGCGCCAGCAGCCAGGGACTCGAGCAGTACTTC CASSQGLEQYF
TRBJ2-1 TRBD1 - TRBV4-1 TGCGCCAGCAGCCACCAAAAGAGCCGACAGGGGGCGAGGCAGTTCTTC CASSHQKSRQGARQFF
TRBJ2-5 TRBD1 - TRBV5-1 TGCGCCAGCAGCACGATGGGGACAGGGAGCCCCCAAGAGACCCAGTACTTC CASSTMGTGSPQETQYF
TRBJ2-7 TRBD1 - TRBV30 TGTGCCTGGAGTGTACAGGGGGTGAGCGAGCAGTACTTC CAWSVQGVSEQYF
TRBJ2-7 - - TRBV19 TGTGCCAGTAGTATTGTGGCAGCCGCGTCGCAGTACTTC CASSIVAAASQYF
TRBJ2-5 - - TRBV6-5 TGTGCCAGCAGCGGACCATTCCGGGAGACCCAGTACTTC CASSGPFRETQYF
TRBJ2-7 - once TRBV27 TGTGCCACCCAGCGGGTGGGCTCCTACGAGCAGTACTTC CATQRVGSYEQYF
TRBJ2-3 TRBD1 - TRBV5-4 TGTGCCAGCAGCTTTCAAGGACAGGGCGAAGATACGCAGTATTTT CASSFQGQGEDTQYF
TRBJ1-2 - - TRBV25-1 TGTGCCAGCAGTGAACAGGTCTATGGCTACACCTTC CASSEQVYGYTF
TRBJ2-7 - - TRBV27 TGTGCCAGCAGACACACCCCTTACGAGCAGTACTTC CASRHTPYEQYF
TRBJ1-6 - - TRBV5-1 TGCGCCAGCAGCTTGGCAGCTATCCATAATTCACCCCTCCACTTT CASSLAAIHNSPLHF
TRBJ2-5 - - TRBV9 TGTGCCAGCAGCGTGTACGGGGAGACCCAGTACTTC CASSVYGETQYF
TRBJ1-1 TRBD1 - TRBV5-5 TGTGCCAGCAGTCAAGGACAGGGCATCCGGAACACTGAAGCTTTCTTT CASSQGQGIRNTEAFF
TRBJ1-5 TRBD1 - TRBV12-5 TGTGCTAGTGGTTTGGGGGGACAGGGCAGTCAGCCCCAGCATTTT CASGLGGQGSQPQHF
TRBJ2-7 TRBD1 - TRBV5-1 TGCGCCAGCAGCTTGGAGGGGGCCCTTTACGAGCAGTACTTC CASSLEGALYEQYF
TRBJ1-4 TRBD1 few TRBV18 TGTGCCAGCTCACCAGGGACAGTGAATGAAAAACTGTTTTTT CASSPGTVNEKLFF
TRBJ1-6 - - TRBV6-5 TGTGCCAGCAGTGATAGGTCTGTGTCTTCACCCCTCCACTTT CASSDRSVSSPLHF
TRBJ2-2 - - TRBV7-2 TGTGCCAGCAGCTTAGCGCCCGGTATCTTCCCCGGGGAGCTGTTTTTT CASSLAPGIFPGELFF
TRBJ1-4 - - TRBV10-3 TGTGCCATCAGTTGGGACCATAATGAAAAACTGTTTTTT CAISWDHNEKLFF
TRBJ1-6 - - TRBV5-4 TGTGCCAGCAGCTTGGGGGTCAGCTCCTATAATTCACCCCTCCACTTT CASSLGVSSYNSPLHF
TRBJ2-1 - - TRBV7-2 TGTGCCAGCAGCTCAAGTCATGGGGGGTACAATGAGCAGTTCTTC CASSSSHGGYNEQFF
TRBJ2-2 - - TRBV11-3 TGTGCCTCCTCCGGCGGGCAAAACACCGGGGAGCTGTTTTTT CASSGGQNTGELFF
TRBJ2-7 TRBD2 once TRBV7-2 TGTGCCAGCAGCATGGGGCGGGAGGTCTACGAGCAGTACTTC CASSMGREVYEQYF
TRBJ2-1 TRBD2 - TRBV14 TGTGCCAGCAGCCCTAGTCTGCGGGGGGCCTACAATGAGCAGTTCTTC CASSPSLRGAYNEQFF
TRBJ2-7 - - TRBV18 TGTGCCAGCTCACCAGGGGTCCAGAGCTACGAGCAGTACTTC CASSPGVQSYEQYF
TRBJ1-5 - - TRBV18 TGTGCCAGCTCACCACCGGTTCCGTTCGGATTGAGCAATCAGCCCCAGCATTTT CASSPPVPFGLSNQPQHF
TRBJ2-6 TRBD1 - TRBV6-1 TGTGCCAGCAGTGGAAGGCCAGACAGGGGGCGCACTGGGGCCAACGTCCTGACTTTC CASSGRPDRGRTGANVLTF
TRBJ1-4 - - TRBV30 TGTGCCTGGAGTGACCAATGGTGGGAAAAACTGTTTTTT CAWSDQWWEKLFF
TRBJ1-3 - once TRBV11-2 TGTGCCAGCAGCCCAGGAGCGGCGATCGACACCATATATTTT CASSPGAAIDTIYF
TRBJ1-2 - - TRBV20-1 TGCAGTGCCGAGGGAGGCTATGGCTACACCTTC CSAEGGYGYTF
TRBJ2-5 - - TRBV19 TGTGCCAGTACCACACGAACTCAAGAGACCCAGTACTTC CASTTRTQETQYF
TRBJ2-2 - - TRBV27 TGTGCCAGCAGTTTACTGGGTGAGAAGTCCGGGGAGCTGTTTTTT CASSLLGEKSGELFF
TRBJ1-2 - - TRBV11-2 TGTGCCAGCAGCTCCCGGGATGCCTTC CASSSRDAF
TRBJ2-5 - - TRBV14 TGTGCCAGCAGCCAAGATCGAGGATACCAAGAGACCCAGTACTTC CASSQDRGYQETQYF
TRBJ2-3 - - TRBV30 TGTGCCTGGAATCCCACGAGGGGCACAGATACGCAGTATTTT CAWNPTRGTDTQYF
TRBJ2-5 - - TRBV4-1 TGCGCCAGCAGCCTTCTTGGCGGCCAAGAGACCCAGTACTTC CASSLLGGQETQYF
TRBJ1-5 TRBD1 - TRBV7-2 TGTGCCAGCAGCTTAGAGACAGGGGGCCTTAGTAATCAGCCCCAGCATTTT CASSLETGGLSNQPQHF
TRBJ1-2 - - TRBV28 TGTGCCAGCAGTTTATCAGGTGGCCACCTCTATGGCTACACCTTC CASSLSGGHLYGYTF
TRBJ2-3 - - TRBV30 TGTGCCTGGAGTACAGGGTCTAGCACAGATACGCAGTATTTT CAWSTGSSTDTQYF